This T cell receptor (beta chain) came from a study of T cell responses to AZD1222 COVID-19 vaccine. At the level of the study: Recipients boosted at about 4 weeks or about 12 weeks are pooled. Overall study findings and caveats: Clonal diversity was possibly underestimated, and the donors were mostly white British, with more females. Of spike-specific TCRs, nearly half reportedly target regions left unmutated in variants. Only after the peak T cell response were repertoires sampled.

Sequencing used immunoSEQ multiplex PCR; TCRdb keeps in-frame clones, though not all of them. The table has over 85,000 clones, approximately 90% seen once. To note about this clone: Its antigen is as yet unknown.

V was pared by 5 bases and J by 10 bases, with 21 bases between. Germline values: CDR1 SGHNT, CDR2 YENEEA. The CDR3 runs to 14 residues. The source was peripheral blood, collected on day 0 of AZD1222 vaccination. This clonotype was sampled from an adult in good health. This chain links TRBV11-3 with TRBJ2-7; D gene ambiguous. CDR3 nucleotide sequence: TGTGCCAGCAGCCCCGTTAACCGCGTTAAGAGACAGTACTTC. This sequence encodes CASSPVNRVKRQYF.